The clone carrying this TCR beta chain has only a few counts. Its antigen is unidentified. The data derive from a study of response to subunit inactivated influenza vaccine. TCRdb called the RT-PCR reads again in MiXCR, with one record for every CDR3 protein. The sample gives approximately 530,000 distinct CDR3 sequences, roughly 13% of which show up once; 13% is in the top ten. Findings of the study overall: The authors suggested that few new T cells are recruited per seasonal influenza vaccination.

Germline CDR1 is SGHRS and CDR2 is YFSETQ. After removal of 3 bases from V and 4 bases from J, the junction contained 5 bases not matched to a gene. The CDR3 spans 15 residues. The sample consisted of PBMCs from blood, taken roughly 46 days after vaccination. This chain joins TRBV5-1 and TRBJ1-5; TRBD1 matches 9 bases. The TCR comes from a man over 45 who received an inactivated influenza vaccine. The CDR3 here is CASSWGQGANQPQHF. The CDR3 bases are TGCGCCAGCAGCTGGGGACAGGGCGCTAATCAGCCCCAGCATTTT.